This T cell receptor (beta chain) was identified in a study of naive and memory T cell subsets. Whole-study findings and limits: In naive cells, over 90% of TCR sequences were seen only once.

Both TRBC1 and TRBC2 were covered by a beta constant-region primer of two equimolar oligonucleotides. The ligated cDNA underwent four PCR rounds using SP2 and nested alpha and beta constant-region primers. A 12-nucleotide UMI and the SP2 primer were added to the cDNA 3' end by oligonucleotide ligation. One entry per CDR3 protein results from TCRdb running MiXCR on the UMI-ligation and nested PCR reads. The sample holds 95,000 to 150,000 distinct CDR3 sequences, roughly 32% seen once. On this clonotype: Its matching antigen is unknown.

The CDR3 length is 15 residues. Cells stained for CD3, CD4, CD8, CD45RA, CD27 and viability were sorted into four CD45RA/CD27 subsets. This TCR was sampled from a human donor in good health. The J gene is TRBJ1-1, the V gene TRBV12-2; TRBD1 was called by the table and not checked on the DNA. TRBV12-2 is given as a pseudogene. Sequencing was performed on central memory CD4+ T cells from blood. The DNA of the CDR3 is TGTGCAAGTCGTGACCGGGCCATACTGAACACTGAAGCTTTCTTT. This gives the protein CASRDRAILNTEAFF.